The T cell receptor (beta chain) described here comes from a study of CD4 T cells in relation to SARS-CoV-2 and coronaviruses. Findings of the study overall: SARS-CoV-2-driven expansion was significantly weaker in crossreactive than monoreactive clones.

Sequencing was performed with immunoSEQ multiplex PCR; in TCRdb, only in-frame clones are kept and a portion is missing. This table has about 20,000 clones, around 68% appearing once. Before the COVID-19 pandemic, during about 2010-2019, CD4+ T cells were taken from unexposed donors. Isolation of CD4+ T cells took place after less than 13 days in culture. Fresh IL-2 medium replaced half the medium on days 3 and 7. This CDR3 has 13 amino acids. Germline V lookup: CDR1 SGDLS, CDR2 YYNGEE. Trimming removed 3 bases at V and 0 bases at J, with 4 bases between. Comments on this clone: The antigen remains unidentified.

The sample was CD4+ T cells from PBMCs, cultured in vitro. The TCR was taken from a human donor in good health. This chain links TRBV9 with TRBJ1-5; D gene uncertain. CDR3 region: CASSADSNQPQHF. The CDR3 DNA sequence: TGTGCCAGCAGCGCTGATAGCAATCAGCCCCAGCATTTT.